This passage covers 23 T cell receptor beta chains from one sample sequenced in a study of blood T cell repertoires in COVID-19. Sequenced by immunoSEQ multiplex PCR; TCRdb stores in-frame clones only, minus some. The sample lists about 34,000 clones; 70% to 80% were seen once. The sequenced sample consisted of peripheral blood. The receptors originated from an elderly man with acute or convalescent COVID-19.

The chain carries TRBV11-2 and TRBJ2-7; possible D gene TRBD1, 5 bases. V was shortened by 5 bases and J by 4 bases, with 15 bases between the two germline ends. This CDR3 has 14 residues. The germline V gene has CDR1 SGHAT and CDR2 FQNNGV. The CDR3 nucleotides read TGTGCCAGCAGCCAGGGTACATGGGTGTACGAGCAGTACTTC. It yields the protein CASSQGTWVYEQYF. The full variable domain, completed using reference TRBV11-2 and TRBJ2-7, is EAGVAQSPRYKIIEKRQSVAFWCNPISGHATLYWYQQILGQGPKLLIQFQNNGVVDDSQLPKDRFSAERLKGVDSTLKIQPAKLEDSAVYLCASSQGTWVYEQYFGPGTRLTVT.

The chain couples TRBV5-1 to TRBJ2-2; possibly TRBD2 for D (6 bases). The CDR3 spans 15 residues. From germline, CDR1 is SGHRS and CDR2 YFSETQ. The germline V and J ends were trimmed by 4 bases and 6 bases, with 16 bases remaining between them. In nucleotides, the CDR3 is TGCGCCAGCAGCGACCCCGGGGGTGGGGCCGGGGAGCTGTTTTTT. It encodes CASSDPGGGAGELFF.

The gene calls are TRBV2 and TRBJ2-7; TRBD2 is a possible D gene (5 bases). The CDR3 sequence is 12 residues long. Germline CDR1 SNHLY, CDR2 FYNNEI. V gave up 8 bases and J gave up 5 bases, with 13 bases separating them. CDR3 nucleotide sequence: TGTGCCAGCTTTCCGGGGTCCGACGAGCAGTACTTC. It translates to CASFPGSDEQYF.

The gene calls are TRBV7-9 and TRBJ2-7, with 10 bases matching TRBD1. V gave up 2 bases and J gave up 0 bases; unmatched junction bases: 4. The germline V gene encodes CDR1 SEHNR and CDR2 FQNEAQ (reference sequence). The CDR3 consists of 16 residues. The CDR3 loop is CASSLTGQGNSYEQYF. The CDR3 DNA reads as TGTGCCAGCAGCTTAACGGGACAGGGGAACTCCTACGAGCAGTACTTC.

The CDR3 DNA sequence: TGCGCCAGCAGCCAAGAACCCCCCCCCACGGTGACCGGGGAGCTGTTTTTT. Protein: CASSQEPPPTVTGELFF. The chain uses TRBV4-3 and TRBJ2-2; no firm D call. The V and J ends lost 0 bases and 5 bases respectively, with 16 bases between them. The length of the CDR3 is 17 residues. The germline V gene has CDR1 LGHNA and CDR2 YSLEER.

The V call is TRBV5-4, the J call TRBJ2-7; 7 bases fit TRBD1. Germline V CDR1 and CDR2: SGHNT, YYREEE (reference sequence). The CDR3 has 13 amino acids. Trimming cost V 1 base and J 4 bases; bases outside gene matches: 2. Here the CDR3 DNA reads TGTGCCAGCAGCTTGACAGGGGTATACGAGCAGTACTTC. Amino acid sequence: CASSLTGVYEQYF.

The rearrangement links TRBV3-1 (or the pseudogene TRBV3-2) to TRBJ1-2; D uncertain. Germline CDR1 LGHDT, CDR2 YNNKEL (reference sequence). The CDR3 has 12 residues. The ends were cut back, 1 base at V and 5 bases at J, with 5 bases in the middle. In nucleotides, the CDR3 is TGTGCCAGCAGCCAAGCTGTTTATGGCTACACCTTC. Translated, it gives CASSQAVYGYTF.

This clone appeared once. This chain connects TRBV27 to TRBJ2-3; 9 nucleotides align to TRBD2. Germline lookup yields CDR1 MNHEY and CDR2 SMNVEV (reference sequence). V was clipped by 6 bases and J by 4 bases; unmatched bases: 5. CDR3 size: 14 residues. The CDR3 spells CASRGREGPDTQYF. The CDR3 bases are TGTGCCAGCAGGGGGCGGGAGGGCCCAGATACGCAGTATTTT.

Written as DNA, the CDR3 is TGTGCCAGCAGCCCGCCGGGGGGGACCCAGTACTTC. This encodes CASSPPGGTQYF. The chain links TRBV7-3 to TRBJ2-5, with TRBD2 matching over 7 bases. The CDR3 length is 12 residues. The V gene end was trimmed by 5 bases and the J gene end by 7 bases; junction bases not matched to a gene: 4. Germline CDR1 and CDR2: SGHTA and FQGTGA.

The chain recombines TRBV9 with TRBJ2-2; D is perhaps TRBD1 (6 bases). The V end was cut by 5 bases, the J end by 0 bases, with 14 bases between. Germline V gene data show CDR1 as SGDLS and CDR2 as YYNGEE. The CDR3 extends over 16 amino acids. CDR3 bases: TGTGCCAGCAGACCCACCGGGACATCGAACACCGGGGAGCTGTTTTTT. Its protein is CASRPTGTSNTGELFF.

This chain connects TRBV5-1 to TRBJ2-3; weak D call: TRBD1 (6 bases). Trimming took 2 bases from V and 5 from J, leaving 18 bases between them. The CDR3 totals 16 residues. Germline CDR1 is SGHRS and CDR2 is YFSETQ. The CDR3 bases are TGCGCCAGCAGCTTCGGCAGGGGTAATTCCGTAGATACGCAGTATTTT. Translating gives CASSFGRGNSVDTQYF.

The rearrangement joins TRBV6-1 to TRBJ2-7; D is perhaps TRBD2 (6 bases). Germline assignment: CDR1 MNHNS and CDR2 SASEGT. Trimming stripped 0 bases from V and 4 bases from J, with 16 bases between. CDR3 length equals 16 residues. CDR3 residues: CASSEAVGGVRYEQYF. The CDR3 DNA follows: TGTGCCAGCAGTGAAGCGGTAGGCGGGGTTAGGTACGAGCAGTACTTC.

The chain joins TRBV6-5 to TRBJ2-7; tentative D call: TRBD2 (5 bases). The germline gives CDR1 MNHEY, CDR2 SVGAGI. This CDR3 is 15 amino acids long. Trimming took 0 bases from V and 1 from J, leaving 10 bases between them. The CDR3: CASSYSASQSYEQYF. In nucleotides, the CDR3 is TGTGCCAGCAGTTACTCGGCTAGCCAATCCTACGAGCAGTACTTC.

As concerns this clone: This CDR3 is also generated by other DNA sequences in the sample. The rearrangement joins TRBV5-1 to TRBJ2-7, with 7 bases fitting TRBD1. Looked up from germline, CDR1 is SGHRS and CDR2 is YFSETQ. The CDR3 is made up of 14 amino acids. V shed 0 bases and J 2 bases; nucleotides not matched to a gene: 2. As DNA, the CDR3 is TGCGCCAGCAGCTTGGGACAGGGCCCCTACGAGCAGTACTTC. Translation: CASSLGQGPYEQYF.

The V call is TRBV7-2, the J call TRBJ1-5, with TRBD1 identical over 9 bases. The length of the CDR3 is 14 residues. CDR1 and CDR2 (germline): SGHTA, FQGNSA. With V trimmed by 6 bases and J by 6 bases, 6 bases remained unmatched. CDR3 sequence reads: CASRNTGGTQPQHF. Written as DNA, the CDR3 is TGTGCCAGCAGAAATACAGGGGGCACTCAGCCCCAGCATTTT.

The chain carries TRBV14 and TRBJ2-7; 9 nucleotides match TRBD2. CDR3 size: 17 residues. Germline-derived CDR1 and CDR2 are SGHDN and FVKESK. V was clipped by 4 bases and J by 3 bases; unmatched bases: 13. Here the CDR3 DNA reads TGTGCCAGCAGCCCCCTACCCATAGCGGGGGACCGCTACGAGCAGTACTTC. Its protein is CASSPLPIAGDRYEQYF.

The chain joins TRBV6-2 or TRBV6-3 to TRBJ2-3; TRBD2 matches 8 bases. CDR1 MNHEY and CDR2 SVGEGT come from the germline V gene. J was trimmed by 4 bases and V by 5 bases; bases with no gene match: 5. This CDR3 is built from 14 residues. The CDR3 spells CASSQAGAADTQYF. CDR3 in DNA: TGTGCCAGCAGTCAAGCGGGAGCGGCAGATACGCAGTATTTT.

The rearrangement uses TRBV4-1 and TRBJ2-5; D is ambiguous. The CDR3 is 14 residues long. The V and J ends lost 0 bases and 5 bases respectively, with 10 bases between them. Germline V gives CDR1 MGHRA, CDR2 YSYEKL. The CDR3 region is CASSQDRQWETQYF. CDR3 DNA sequence: TGCGCCAGCAGCCAAGACAGGCAGTGGGAGACCCAGTACTTC.

The V gene is TRBV7-2, the J gene TRBJ1-3; D remains ambiguous. CDR3 length: 17 amino acids. The ends were cut back, 2 bases at V and 0 bases at J, with 14 bases in the middle. Germline assignment: CDR1 SGHTA and CDR2 FQGNSA. The DNA for the CDR3 is TGTGCCAGCAGCTTACAAGCCCCCGGTTTCTCTGGAAACACCATATATTTT. It is translated as CASSLQAPGFSGNTIYF. Full variable domain (remainder filled in from reference TRBV7-2 and TRBJ1-3): GAGVSQSPSNKVTEKGKDVELRCDPISGHTALYWYRQSLGQGLEFLIYFQGNSAPDKSGLPSDRFSAERTGGSVSTLTIQRTQQEDSAVYLCASSLQAPGFSGNTIYFGEGSWLTVV.

This clone came up a few times. Here the CDR3 DNA reads TGCGCCAGCAGCCAATCTCTAGCGGGAGTCGAGCAGTACTTC. Translated: CASSQSLAGVEQYF. This rearrangement joins TRBV4-3 to TRBJ2-7; 10 bases are shared with TRBD2. Germline assignment: CDR1 LGHNA and CDR2 YSLEER. This CDR3 is 14 amino acids long. The V and J ends lost 2 bases and 6 bases, in that order; junction bases with no gene match: 4.

In its sample, this clone was seen once. The chain has TRBV7-9 and TRBJ1-1, with D perhaps matching TRBD1 (6 bases). Germline assignment: CDR1 SEHNR and CDR2 FQNEAQ (reference sequence). The CDR3 is 14 amino acids. The germline V and J ends were trimmed by 4 bases and 5 bases, with 14 bases remaining between them. The CDR3 loop is CASSSQGLLTEAFF. The CDR3 nucleotides are TGTGCCAGCAGCTCGCAGGGGCTGTTAACTGAAGCTTTCTTT.

The chain uses TRBV6-5 and TRBJ2-1; 16 bases are shared with TRBD2. Germline CDR1 MNHEY, CDR2 SVGAGI. V shed 6 bases and J 13 bases; nucleotides not matched to a gene: 9. This CDR3 contains 15 residues. CDR3 bases: TGTGCCAGCAGGGCCGGGACTAGCGGGGGGGCCGAACAGTTCTTC. This encodes CASRAGTSGGAEQFF.

V usage is TRBV11-2 and J usage is TRBJ1-2; TRBD1 is a possible D gene (6 bases). Germline-derived CDR1 and CDR2 are SGHAT and FQNNGV. The CDR3 length is 12 residues. V lost 3 bases and J lost 7, with 9 bases in between. DNA of the CDR3: TGTGCCAGCAGCTTCACAGGGTCTGGCTACACCTTC. Its translation is CASSFTGSGYTF.